Detailed here is one TCR beta chain. The data belong to a study of blood T cell repertoires in COVID-19. Study details: Nucleic acid was either cDNA or gDNA, and it came from T cells, B-cell-depleted T cells, or PBMCs.

The protocol was immunoSEQ multiplex PCR, while the TCRdb copy is restricted to in-frame clones and leaves out a portion. The data contain about 350,000 clones, under 95% of them singletons. This TCR came from a woman aged 18-29 years who had recovered from COVID-19. Sequenced sample: peripheral blood.

CDR3 region: CASSPINSGRGTDTQYF. In DNA, the CDR3 is TGTGCCAGCAGCCCTATTAATAGCGGGAGAGGCACAGATACGCAGTATTTT. This sequence joins TRBV4-2 and TRBJ2-3; 9 bases match TRBD2. The V and J ends lost 4 bases and 1 base, in that order; junction bases with no gene match: 9. Germline assignment: CDR1 LGHNA and CDR2 YNFKEQ. The CDR3 spans 17 residues.